Here is one TCR beta chain with its context. Trimming pared 1 base from V and 2 bases from J, leaving 7 bases between. Germline CDR1 reads LGHNA; CDR2 reads YNFKEQ. The CDR3 totals 14 residues. What was sequenced were expressed TCRB transcripts, since all of the isolated RNA had been reverse transcribed. The method was immunoSEQ multiplex PCR; TCRdb's version includes in-frame clones alone and lacks a portion of them. The table lists 450,000 to 550,000 clones, about 30% of them singletons. This sample was included in a study of beta chain features in type 1 diabetes. Study at large: Patients shared similar age, gender and cell yields with healthy donors.

Based on CD45RO/CCR7/CD25/CD127/CD95/CD27, CD4+ regulatory, stem cell-like memory, naive and central memory cells were sorted. The sequenced sample consisted of naive CD4+ T cells from blood. The receptor was derived from a young man in good health. The chain uses TRBV4-2 and TRBJ2-3; TRBD2 might be the D (5 bases). Here the CDR3 DNA reads TGTGCCAGCAGCCAAGGAGCGGACACAGATACGCAGTATTTT. This gives the protein CASSQGADTDTQYF.